This paragraph covers one T cell receptor (beta chain) sequence. The target antigen is unknown. The record originates from a study of beta chain features in type 1 diabetes. The study, taken as a whole, reports: Significant though moderate, a shortening of TCRB CDR3s appeared in all four CD4+ subsets of Type 1 diabetes patients. Patients' naive, central memory and Treg TCRB repertoires seemed closer to one another than those of healthy donors.

TCRB transcripts that were expressed got sequenced, as all of the isolated RNA had been reverse transcribed. Produced via immunoSEQ multiplex PCR; TCRdb's table is partial and in-frame only. This table has approximately 43,000 clones, approximately 61% appearing once. Averaging approximately 0.11 L, one heparinised blood draw came from each individual donor. Between the trimmed V and J ends, which lost 0 bases and 7 bases, there was a span of 7 bases. The germline CDR1 and CDR2 sequences are SGDLS and YYNGEE. This CDR3 contains 13 residues. Sequenced material: Tregs from blood. The receptor's source is a man aged 25-45 years with type 1 diabetes. Some clones in this sample may be carry-over from other donors' samples. The chain is built from TRBV9 and TRBJ2-2; D perhaps matches TRBD2 (5 bases). CDR3 residues: CASSVGGHGELFF. In DNA form, the CDR3 reads TGTGCCAGCAGCGTAGGCGGGCACGGGGAGCTGTTTTTT. Drawing the rest from reference TRBV9 and TRBJ2-2, the complete variable domain is DSGVTQTPKHLITATGQRVTLRCSPRSGDLSVYWYQQSLDQGLQFLIQYYNGEERAKGNILERFSAQQFPDLHSELNLSSLELGDSALYFCASSVGGHGELFFGEGSRLTVL.